Below are 14 T cell receptor beta chains sequenced from a single sample in a study of vaccination effects on CD4 cells after COVID-19 (dated by TCRdb to the early 2020s). No cognate antigen is known for these TCRs. Receptor amplification or capture employed the immunoSEQ multiplex PCR assay. TCRdb took this table from immuneACCESS and kept in-frame rearrangements with V and J called. Such tables lack part of the clones; where checked against another copy, unresolved V genes explain under half of the gap, and the rest is unexplained. The sample table contains more than 45,000 clones; only one count was recorded for around three quarters of them. Less than 4% of the sample rests with the top ten. After 10 days of culture, CD4+ T cells were isolated with the EasySep CD4+ T cell isolation kit. Sequences were derived from CD4+ T cells from PBMCs cultured without peptide, sampled before COVID-19 vaccination. The receptors derive from a human donor who received a COVID-19 vaccine.

This rearrangement joins TRBV11-2 to TRBJ1-2; the D is unclear. The V end lost 2 bases, the J end lost 1 base, and 11 bases lay between the germline ends. The germline gives CDR1 SGHAT, CDR2 FQNNGV. The CDR3 spans 15 residues. The CDR3: CASSLFIPVNYGYTF. DNA for the CDR3: TGTGCCAGCAGCTTATTCATCCCGGTTAACTATGGCTACACCTTC.

This chain uses TRBV5-6 with TRBJ2-7; 7 bases map to TRBD2. Trimming took 4 bases from V and 2 from J; bases not matched to a gene: 6. CDR3 size: 14 residues. CDR1 is SGHDT and CDR2 is YYEEEE in the germline V gene. CDR3 protein: CASSLYAGAYEQYV. As DNA, the CDR3 is TGTGCCAGCAGCCTGTATGCGGGGGCCTACGAGCAGTACGTC.

The chain couples TRBV15 to TRBJ2-3; D remains ambiguous. This CDR3 has 15 amino acids. V was clipped by 1 base and J by 0 bases, with 8 bases between them. CDR1 LNHNV and CDR2 YYDKDF come from the germline V gene (reference sequence). The CDR3 sequence: CATSRGTLSTDTQYF. Here the CDR3 DNA reads TGTGCCACCAGCAGAGGGACCTTGAGCACAGATACGCAGTATTTT. The full variable domain, with the rest looked up from reference TRBV15 and TRBJ2-3, is DAMVIQNPRYQVTQFGKPVTLSCSQTLNHNVMYWYQQKSSQAPKLLFHYYDKDFNNEADTPDNFQSRRPNTSFCFLDIRSPGLGDTAMYLCATSRGTLSTDTQYFGPGTRLTVL.

This clone was recorded only once. The chain links TRBV4-1 to TRBJ2-1; 8 nucleotides agree with TRBD2. CDR1 and CDR2 from the germline V gene are MGHRA and YSYEKL. This CDR3 contains 18 residues. Trimming removed 0 bases from V and 0 bases from J; junction bases left unmatched: 7. This CDR3 is CASSQDPERGSSYNEQFF. The CDR3 DNA reads TGCGCCAGCAGCCAAGATCCTGAGCGGGGGAGCTCCTACAATGAGCAGTTCTTC.

This clone was recorded only once. Other DNA sequences in this sample translate to the same CDR3. This chain connects TRBV7-2 to TRBJ1-2, with 7 bases matching TRBD1. Germline assignment: CDR1 SGHTA and CDR2 FQGNSA. V trimming: 4 bases; J trimming: 4 bases; junction bases outside the gene matches: 3. The CDR3 is 13 amino acids. As DNA, the CDR3 is TGTGCCAGCAGCTCCGACAGGGTCTATGGCTACACCTTC. It translates to CASSSDRVYGYTF.

V usage is TRBV7-8 and J usage is TRBJ1-3; D unclear. Germline loops: CDR1 SGHVS, CDR2 FQNEAQ. Trimming removed 5 bases at V and 6 bases at J, with 14 bases between. The CDR3 has 14 amino acids. The CDR3 DNA reads TGTGCCAGCAGCCCCACTGGGAGGGAAAACACCATATATTTT. Protein: CASSPTGRENTIYF. The whole variable domain, remainder taken from reference TRBV7-8 and TRBJ1-3, is GAGVSQSPRYKVAKRGQDVALRCDPISGHVSLFWYQQALGQGPEFLTYFQNEAQLDKSGLPSDRFFAERPEGSVSTLKIQRTQQEDSAVYLCASSPTGRENTIYFGEGSWLTVV.

The rearrangement links TRBV2 to TRBJ1-5; D is unclear. The CDR3 extends over 14 amino acids. CDR1 and CDR2 (germline): SNHLY, FYNNEI. V was shortened by 1 base and J by 3 bases, with 7 bases between the two germline ends. The CDR3 region has the DNA TGTGCCAGCAGTGAAGGGCTCCCCAATCAGCCCCAGCATTTT. It codes for CASSEGLPNQPQHF.

The chain uses TRBV6-7 and TRBJ2-7, with D possibly being TRBD1 (7 bases). TRBV6-7 is filed as an ORF, its function uncertain. The ends were cut back, 6 bases at V and 2 bases at J, with 23 bases in the middle. The CDR3 runs 17 residues. The CDR3 sequence: CASSKGRLGGQTYEQYV. The CDR3 DNA is TGTGCCAGCAGCAAAGGGCGATTGGGGGGACAGACCTACGAGCAGTACGTC.

This chain connects TRBV5-1 to TRBJ2-1; D is undetermined. This CDR3 contains 14 residues. Trimming shortened V by 2 bases and J by 5 bases, and 11 bases separated the two germline ends. Per the germline V gene, CDR1 is SGHRS and CDR2 is YFSETQ. This CDR3 reads CASSLSGGHNEQFF. For the CDR3, the DNA is TGCGCCAGCAGCTTATCGGGTGGCCACAATGAGCAGTTCTTC.

V is TRBV7-2 and J is TRBJ1-1, with a tentative D call TRBD1 (5 bases). Trimming removed 5 bases at V and 1 base at J, with 11 bases between. Germline lookup yields CDR1 SGHTA and CDR2 FQGNSA. The CDR3 has 14 residues. The CDR3: CASSLMGPNTEAFF. The DNA for the CDR3 is TGTGCCAGCAGCCTAATGGGACCGAACACTGAAGCTTTCTTT.

This chain uses TRBV30 with TRBJ2-5, with 7 bases aligning to TRBD1. The germline V gene has CDR1 GTSNPN and CDR2 SVGIG (reference sequence). V lost 2 bases and J lost 5; bases outside the gene matches: 5. The CDR3 loop spans 13 amino acids. CDR3: CAWSSTGWETQYF. The CDR3 nucleotides read TGTGCCTGGAGTTCGACAGGGTGGGAGACCCAGTACTTC.

This clone has a handful of counts. V is TRBV4-3 and J is TRBJ1-1; D may be TRBD1 (5 bases). The CDR3 is 12 amino acids. V lost 0 bases and J lost 9, with 8 bases in between. CDR1 and CDR2 (germline): LGHNA, YSLEER. The CDR3 DNA is TGCGCCAGCAGCCAAGACAGGGTGAAAGCTTTCTTT. Translation gives CASSQDRVKAFF.

The CDR3: CASSLDIGSNYGYTF. The CDR3 nucleotides read TGTGCCAGCAGCTTAGATATTGGCAGTAACTATGGCTACACCTTC. The V and J genes are TRBV7-2 and TRBJ1-2, with unresolved D. CDR3 length equals 15 residues. The V gene's germline CDR1 is SGHTA and CDR2 FQGNSA. Between the trimmed V and J ends, which lost 1 base and 1 base, there was a span of 10 bases.

This clone was observed once. The chain couples TRBV6-1 to TRBJ2-1; the match to TRBD2 covers 9 bases. This CDR3 region has 17 residues. Germline-derived CDR1 and CDR2 are MNHNS and SASEGT. The ends lost 3 bases at V and 0 bases at J; junction bases unmatched: 6. This CDR3 is CASSDFPRGGSYNEQFF. Here the CDR3 DNA reads TGTGCCAGCAGTGATTTTCCGCGGGGGGGCTCCTACAATGAGCAGTTCTTC.